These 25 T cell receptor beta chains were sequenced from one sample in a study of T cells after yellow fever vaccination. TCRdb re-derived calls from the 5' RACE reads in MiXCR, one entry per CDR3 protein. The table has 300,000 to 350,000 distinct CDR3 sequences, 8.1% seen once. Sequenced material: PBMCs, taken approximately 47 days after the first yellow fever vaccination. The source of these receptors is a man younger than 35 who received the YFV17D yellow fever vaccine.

CDR3 residues: CATSRVSLGRGHQPQHF. In DNA form, the CDR3 reads TGTGCCACCAGCAGAGTAAGTCTGGGGAGAGGCCATCAGCCCCAGCATTTT. This chain uses TRBV15 with TRBJ1-5; D not certain. The V and J ends lost 1 base and 5 bases respectively, with 18 bases between them. CDR3 size: 17 residues. The germline CDR1 and CDR2 sequences are LNHNV and YYDKDF (reference sequence).

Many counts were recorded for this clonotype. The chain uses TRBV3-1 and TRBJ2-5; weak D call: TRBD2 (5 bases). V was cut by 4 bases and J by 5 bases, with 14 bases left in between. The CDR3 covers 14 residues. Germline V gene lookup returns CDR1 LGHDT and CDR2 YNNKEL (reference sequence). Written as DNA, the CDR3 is TGTGCCAGCAGCCTCGATGGTAGGAGGGAGACCCAGTACTTC. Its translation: CASSLDGRRETQYF.

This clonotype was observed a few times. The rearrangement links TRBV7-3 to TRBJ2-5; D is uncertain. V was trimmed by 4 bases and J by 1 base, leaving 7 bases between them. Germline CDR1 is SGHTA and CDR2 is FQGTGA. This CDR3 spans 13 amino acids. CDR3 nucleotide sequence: TGTGCCAGCAGCTCCGGGCTCCAAGAGACCCAGTACTTC. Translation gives CASSSGLQETQYF.

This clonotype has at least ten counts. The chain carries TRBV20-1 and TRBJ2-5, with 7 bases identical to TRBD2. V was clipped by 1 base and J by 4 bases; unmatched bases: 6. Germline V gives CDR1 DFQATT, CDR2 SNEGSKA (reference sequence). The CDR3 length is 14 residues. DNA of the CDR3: TGCAGTGCTAGAGTTGGGAGGGTCACAGAGACCCAGTACTTC. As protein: CSARVGRVTETQYF.

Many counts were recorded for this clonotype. The chain's CDR3 is CASSLSWDTSSYEQYF. DNA for the CDR3: TGTGCCAGCAGCTTATCGTGGGACACGAGCTCCTACGAGCAGTACTTC. The rearrangement uses TRBV7-2 and TRBJ2-7, with D possibly matching TRBD1 (6 bases). Deletions cut 2 bases from V and 0 bases from J, with 14 bases between. Germline assignment: CDR1 SGHTA and CDR2 FQGNSA. The CDR3 is 16 residues long.

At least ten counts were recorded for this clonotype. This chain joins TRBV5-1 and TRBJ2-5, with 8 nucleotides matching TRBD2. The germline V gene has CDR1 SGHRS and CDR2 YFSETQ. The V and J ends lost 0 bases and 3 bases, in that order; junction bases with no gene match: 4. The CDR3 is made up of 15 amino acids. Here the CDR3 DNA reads TGCGCCAGCAGCTTGGTCCCAGCGGGGGAAGAGACCCAGTACTTC. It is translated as CASSLVPAGEETQYF.

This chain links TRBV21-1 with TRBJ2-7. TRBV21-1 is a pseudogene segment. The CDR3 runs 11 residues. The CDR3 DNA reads TGTGCCAGCAGCATAGGTTACGAGCAGTACTTC. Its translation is CASSIGYEQYF.

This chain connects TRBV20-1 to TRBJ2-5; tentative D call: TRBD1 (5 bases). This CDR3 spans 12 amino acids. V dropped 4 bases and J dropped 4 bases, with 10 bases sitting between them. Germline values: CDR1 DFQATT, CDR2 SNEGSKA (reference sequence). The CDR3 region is CSATGSAETQYF. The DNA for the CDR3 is TGCAGTGCTACAGGGTCGGCAGAGACCCAGTACTTC.

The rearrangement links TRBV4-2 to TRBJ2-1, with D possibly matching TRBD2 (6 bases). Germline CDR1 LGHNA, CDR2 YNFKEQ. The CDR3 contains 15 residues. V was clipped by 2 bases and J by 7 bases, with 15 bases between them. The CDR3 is CASSQPGLGWNEQFF. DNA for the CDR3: TGTGCCAGCAGCCAACCGGGACTTGGATGGAATGAGCAGTTCTTC.

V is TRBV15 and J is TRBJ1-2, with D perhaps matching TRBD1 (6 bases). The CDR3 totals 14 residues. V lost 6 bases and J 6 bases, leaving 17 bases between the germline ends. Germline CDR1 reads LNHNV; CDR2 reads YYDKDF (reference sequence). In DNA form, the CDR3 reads TGTGCCACCAGTCCATACTCAGGGGTGGATGGCTACACCTTC. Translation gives CATSPYSGVDGYTF.

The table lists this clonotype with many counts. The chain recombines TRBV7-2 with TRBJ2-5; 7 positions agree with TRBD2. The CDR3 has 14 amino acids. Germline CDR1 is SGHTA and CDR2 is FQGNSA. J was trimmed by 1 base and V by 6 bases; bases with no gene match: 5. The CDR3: CASSWGGLQETQYF. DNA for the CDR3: TGTGCCAGCAGTTGGGGGGGACTCCAAGAGACCCAGTACTTC. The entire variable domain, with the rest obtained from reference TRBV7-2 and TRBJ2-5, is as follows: GAGVSQSPSNKVTEKGKDVELRCDPISGHTALYWYRQSLGQGLEFLIYFQGNSAPDKSGLPSDRFSAERTGGSVSTLTIQRTQQEDSAVYLCASSWGGLQETQYFGPGTRLLVL.

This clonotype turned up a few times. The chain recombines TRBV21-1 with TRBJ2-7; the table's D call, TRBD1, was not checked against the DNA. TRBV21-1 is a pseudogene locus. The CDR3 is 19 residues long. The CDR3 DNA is TGTGCCAGCAGCAAAGCGCTGAGACAGGTCCCTTTCAAATCCTACGAGCAGTACTTC. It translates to CASSKALRQVPFKSYEQYF.

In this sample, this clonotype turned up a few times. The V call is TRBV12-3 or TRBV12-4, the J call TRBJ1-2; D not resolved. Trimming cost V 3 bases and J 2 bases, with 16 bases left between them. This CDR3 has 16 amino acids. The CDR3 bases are TGTGCCAGCAGTTTGGCCCCGGAAACAACGAACTATGGCTACACCTTC. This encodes CASSLAPETTNYGYTF.

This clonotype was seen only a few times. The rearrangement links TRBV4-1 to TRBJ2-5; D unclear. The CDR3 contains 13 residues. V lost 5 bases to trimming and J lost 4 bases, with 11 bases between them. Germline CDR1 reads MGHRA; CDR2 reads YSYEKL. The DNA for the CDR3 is TGCGCCAGCAGCTTCCTATTTGGAGAGACCCAGTACTTC. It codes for CASSFLFGETQYF.

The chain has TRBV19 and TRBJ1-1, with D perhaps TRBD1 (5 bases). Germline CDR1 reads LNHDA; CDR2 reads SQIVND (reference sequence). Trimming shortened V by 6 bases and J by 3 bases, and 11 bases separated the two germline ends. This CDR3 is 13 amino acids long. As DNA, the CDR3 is TGTGCCAGTAGCAGACAGCGGGACACTGAAGCTTTCTTT. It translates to CASSRQRDTEAFF.

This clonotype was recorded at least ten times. The CDR3 DNA follows: TGTGCCAGTAGTATAAACCCCAGGGTCGATACGCAGTATTTT. Translating gives CASSINPRVDTQYF. This chain uses TRBV19 with TRBJ2-3; tentatively, D is TRBD1 (5 bases). CDR3 size: 14 residues. The germline gives CDR1 LNHDA, CDR2 SQIVND (reference sequence). V was clipped by 2 bases and J by 6 bases, with 12 bases between them.

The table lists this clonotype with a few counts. CDR3 sequence reads: CASSPRTGFNEQFF. The CDR3 DNA reads as TGTGCCAGCAGCCCGAGGACAGGATTCAATGAGCAGTTCTTC. The chain has TRBV3-1 and TRBJ2-1; 7 positions agree with TRBD1. The CDR3 totals 14 residues. Germline V gene sequence: CDR1 LGHDT, CDR2 YNNKEL (reference sequence). The trim removed 4 bases at V and 6 bases at J, leaving 6 bases unmatched.

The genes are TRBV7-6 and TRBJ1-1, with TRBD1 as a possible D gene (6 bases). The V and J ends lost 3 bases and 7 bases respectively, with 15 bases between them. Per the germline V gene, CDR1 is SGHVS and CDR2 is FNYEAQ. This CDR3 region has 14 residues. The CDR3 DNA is TGTGCCAGCAGCTTGCGGCAGGGGTTCTATGAAGCTTTCTTT. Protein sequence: CASSLRQGFYEAFF.

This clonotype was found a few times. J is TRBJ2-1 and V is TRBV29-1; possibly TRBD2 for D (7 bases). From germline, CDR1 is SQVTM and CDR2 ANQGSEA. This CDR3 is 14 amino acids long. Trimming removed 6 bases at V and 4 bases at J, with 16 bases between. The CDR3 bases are TGCAGCGTCGATCTAGGGGGGGATTACAATGAGCAGTTCTTC. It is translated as CSVDLGGDYNEQFF.

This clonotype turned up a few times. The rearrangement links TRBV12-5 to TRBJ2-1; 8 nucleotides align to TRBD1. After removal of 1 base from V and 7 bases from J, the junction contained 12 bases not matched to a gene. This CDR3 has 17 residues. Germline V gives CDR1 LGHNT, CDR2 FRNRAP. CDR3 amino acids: CASGLAIGQGAINEQFF. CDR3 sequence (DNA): TGTGCTAGTGGTTTGGCGATAGGTCAGGGGGCTATTAATGAGCAGTTCTTC.

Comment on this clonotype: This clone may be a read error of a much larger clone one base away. The CDR3 DNA follows: TGCGCCAGCAGCCTAGCGGGGGATAACACCGGGGAGCTGATTTTT. This encodes CASSLAGDNTGELIF. The chain links TRBV5-1 to TRBJ2-2; 10 nucleotides align to TRBD2. Germline V gene sequence: CDR1 SGHRS, CDR2 YFSETQ. The CDR3 is 15 amino acids. Based on the CDR3 plus reference TRBV5-1 and TRBJ2-2, the full variable domain is KAGVTQTPRYLIKTRGQQVTLSCSPISGHRSVSWYQQTPGQGLQFLFEYFSETQRNKGNFPGRFSGRQFSNSRSEMNVSTLELGDSALYLCASSLAGDNTGELIFGEGSRLTVL.

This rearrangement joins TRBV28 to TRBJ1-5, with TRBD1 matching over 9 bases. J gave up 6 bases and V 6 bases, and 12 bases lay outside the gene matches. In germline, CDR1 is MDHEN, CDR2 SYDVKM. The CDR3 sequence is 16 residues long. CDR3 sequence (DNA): TGTGCCAGCAGAAGACGATCGGGACAGGGAACTCAGCCCCAGCATTTT. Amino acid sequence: CASRRRSGQGTQPQHF.

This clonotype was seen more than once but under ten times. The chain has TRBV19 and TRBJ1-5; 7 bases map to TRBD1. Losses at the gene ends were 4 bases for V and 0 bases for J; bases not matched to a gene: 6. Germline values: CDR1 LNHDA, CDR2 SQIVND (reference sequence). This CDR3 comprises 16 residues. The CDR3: CASSTRTGVSNQPQHF. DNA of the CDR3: TGTGCCAGTAGTACGCGGACAGGAGTTAGCAATCAGCCCCAGCATTTT.

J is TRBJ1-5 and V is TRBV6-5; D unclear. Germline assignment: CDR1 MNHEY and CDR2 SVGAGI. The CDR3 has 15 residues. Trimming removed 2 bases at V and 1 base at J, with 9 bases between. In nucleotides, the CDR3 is TGTGCCAGCAGTTACAGTGGACGGAGCAATCAGCCCCAGCATTTT. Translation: CASSYSGRSNQPQHF.

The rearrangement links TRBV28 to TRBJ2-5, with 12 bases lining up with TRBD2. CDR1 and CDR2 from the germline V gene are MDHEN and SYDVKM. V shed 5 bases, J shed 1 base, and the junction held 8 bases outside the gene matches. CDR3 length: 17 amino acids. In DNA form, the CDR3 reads TGTGCCAGCAGTACCCTAGCGGGGGGGCCAAGCCAAGAGACCCAGTACTTC. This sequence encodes CASSTLAGGPSQETQYF.